This T cell receptor (beta chain) stems from a study of CD8+CD57+ T cells in acquired aplastic anemia (dated by TCRdb to the late 2010s). For context, the study as a whole: A mean of around 3.2 ug of DNA, ranging from roughly 0.19 to 30 ug, was extracted from sorted CD4+ and CD8+ cells. Healthy donor samples averaged roughly 9.8 million reads for CD4+ and fewer than 12 million for CD8+ cells. The paper as a whole reports these results and caveats: Around 31 CD8+ CDR3 sequences were shared between patients and controls but appeared highly expressed in patients and within their immunodominant clones. Between patients and healthy controls, no significant difference in CD8+ Simpson's diversity was found (P=0.060).

Genomic DNA was used as template for profiling of TCR beta VDJ combinations and CDR3 sequences. TCR repertoire sequencing was run on an Illumina HiSeq 2000. The study's processing was this. Repertoires were assessed using TRBV/TRBJ rearrangement plots, CDR3 size and DJ length profiles, and Simpson's diversity index. The immunodominant clone was defined as the most abundant DNA sequence in deep sequencing data. CDR3 amino acid sequences were screened for sharing across subjects and compared with published repertoires and the VDJdb database. TCRdb trimmed the raw reads at Q25, called clones with MiXCR and kept productive beta chains. Merged by CDR3 protein, the rows form single entries marked with the most common genes and DNA. These V and J calls originate from TCRdb's pipeline instead of the authors' own analysis. The sample has hundreds of thousands of distinct CDR3 sequences on record, around 68% of them singletons. The ten top clones hold 4% of the sample.

From cysteine to phenylalanine, the CDR3 is 14 amino acids long. Of the read, only the CDR3 DNA is kept; its 42 bases are in frame from base 1. The germline V gene specifies SGHTA as CDR1 and FQGNSA as CDR2. In this study, sorted CD4+ and CD8+ T cells from the blood of healthy subjects and of severe aplastic anemia patients had their TCR repertoires deep-sequenced. Ficoll-Paque density gradient centrifugation was used to isolate peripheral blood mononuclear cells. CD4+ and CD8+ T cells were sorted by FACS or magnetic beads before DNA extraction. With regard to this clonotype: Its recognized antigen is unknown. One junction end disagrees with the germline gene, perhaps due to a read error.

The sequence joins TRBV7-2 to TRBJ1-6; TRBD1 is perhaps the D gene, given 6 matching bases. The specimen was sorted CD4+, CD8+, or CD8+CD57+ T cells (not recorded which) from PBMCs. The receptor comes from a human donor in good health, serving as a control. The CDR3 is CASRTWQGNTPPHF. In nucleotide form, the sequence is TGTGCCAGCAGAACGTGGCAGGGGAATACACCCCCCCACTTT.